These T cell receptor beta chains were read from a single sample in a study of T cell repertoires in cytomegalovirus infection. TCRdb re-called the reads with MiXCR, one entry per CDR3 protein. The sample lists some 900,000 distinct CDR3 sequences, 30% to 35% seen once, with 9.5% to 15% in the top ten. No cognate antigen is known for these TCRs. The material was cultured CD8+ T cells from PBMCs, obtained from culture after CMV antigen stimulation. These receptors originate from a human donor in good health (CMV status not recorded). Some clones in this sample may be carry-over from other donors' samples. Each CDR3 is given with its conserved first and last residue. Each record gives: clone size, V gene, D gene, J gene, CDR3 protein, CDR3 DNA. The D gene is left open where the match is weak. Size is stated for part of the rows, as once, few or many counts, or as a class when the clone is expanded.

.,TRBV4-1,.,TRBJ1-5,CASSQDRSNQPQHF,TGCGCCAGCAGCCAGGACAGAAGCAATCAGCCCCAGCATTTT
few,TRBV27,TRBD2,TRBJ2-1,CASRRLAGGQWFYNEQFF,TGTGCCAGCAGACGACTAGCGGGGGGGCAATGGTTCTACAATGAGCAGTTCTTC
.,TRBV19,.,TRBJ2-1,CASSIASGSVALFYNEQFF,TGTGCCAGTAGTATAGCTTCAGGGTCGGTCGCCCTGTTCTACAATGAGCAGTTCTTC
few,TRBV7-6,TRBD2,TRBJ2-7,CASSHSGGAGEQYF,TGTGCCAGCAGCCATAGCGGGGGGGCAGGGGAGCAGTACTTC
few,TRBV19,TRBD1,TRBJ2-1,CASTGQGAFSEQFF,TGTGCCAGTACCGGACAGGGGGCATTTTCTGAGCAGTTCTTC
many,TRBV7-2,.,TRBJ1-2,CASSPFAENYGYTF,TGTGCCAGCAGCCCCTTCGCGGAGAACTATGGCTACACCTTC
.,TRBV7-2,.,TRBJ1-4,CASSKVGGDATNEKLFF,TGTGCCAGCAGCAAAGTGGGAGGTGACGCAACTAATGAAAAACTGTTTTTT
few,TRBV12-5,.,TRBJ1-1,CASGLTYSKGGAVNTEAFF,TGTGCTAGTGGTTTGACCTACTCCAAGGGGGGCGCGGTGAACACTGAAGCTTTCTTT
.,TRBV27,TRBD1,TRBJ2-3,CASSLIGQGARRDTQYF,TGTGCCAGCAGTTTAATTGGACAGGGGGCGCGGCGAGATACGCAGTATTTT
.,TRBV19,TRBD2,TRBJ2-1,CATGGELSYNEQFF,TGTGCCACCGGGGGGGAGCTCTCCTACAATGAGCAGTTCTTC
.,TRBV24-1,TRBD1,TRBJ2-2,CATSDPWDRDTGELFF,TGTGCCACCAGTGATCCCTGGGACAGGGACACCGGGGAGCTGTTTTTT
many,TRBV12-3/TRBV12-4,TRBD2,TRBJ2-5,CASSLGTSGGWETQYF,TGTGCCAGCAGTCTGGGGACTAGCGGGGGTTGGGAGACCCAGTACTTC
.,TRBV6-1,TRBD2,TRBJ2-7,CASRGGGASYEQYF,TGTGCCAGCAGAGGCGGGGGGGCATCTTACGAGCAGTACTTC
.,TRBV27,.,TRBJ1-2,CASSFASGKANYGYTF,TGTGCCAGCAGTTTCGCGTCAGGGAAGGCTAACTATGGCTACACCTTC
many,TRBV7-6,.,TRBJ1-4,CASSWGTDRNEKLFF,TGTGCCAGCAGCTGGGGTACGGACAGAAATGAAAAACTGTTTTTT
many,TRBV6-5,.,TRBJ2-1,CASSYSLPGDLRPDISYNEQFF,TGTGCCAGCAGTTACTCCCTCCCAGGGGACCTAAGGCCGGATATATCCTACAATGAGCAGTTCTTC
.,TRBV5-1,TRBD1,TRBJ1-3,CASSSPDRPGNTIYF,TGCGCCAGCAGCTCCCCGGACAGGCCTGGAAACACCATATATTTT
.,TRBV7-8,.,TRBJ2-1,CASSYRGLEQFF,TGTGCCAGCAGCTACCGGGGGCTTGAGCAGTTCTTC
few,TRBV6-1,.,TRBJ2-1,CASSEAIYTGNEQFF,TGTGCCAGCAGTGAAGCTATATATACAGGGAATGAGCAGTTCTTC
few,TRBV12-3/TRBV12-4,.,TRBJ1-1,CASSPVPEAFF,TGTGCCAGCAGCCCGGTGCCTGAAGCTTTCTTT
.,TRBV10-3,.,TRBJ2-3,CAVQGTDTQYF,TGTGCCGTCCAGGGCACAGATACGCAGTATTTT
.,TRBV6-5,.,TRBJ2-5,CASSPYQSNQETQYF,TGTGCCAGCAGTCCATACCAATCTAACCAAGAGACCCAGTACTTC